This T cell receptor (beta chain) was documented in a study of CD8+ T cells in alopecia areata. Study results and limitations: Relative to normal scalp, lesional scalp, especially alopecia totalis/universalis, showed higher clonality. Normal skin contains resident alphabeta T cells, and these are also sequenced in scalp samples.

This clone was counted a few times. The antigen is undetermined. Reverse transcribed after extraction, RNA yielded cDNA as the sequencing template. Some clones are missing from TCRdb's copy, which holds only in-frame ones; the method was immunoSEQ multiplex PCR. The sample lists 65,000 to 95,000 clones; just over 50% were seen once. This CDR3 contains 15 residues. Sequenced material: NKG2D-high CD8+ T cells sorted from blood. The TCR originated in a human donor with alopecia areata. The chain has TRBV21-1 and TRBJ2-6; TRBD2, the D gene given by the table, was not confirmed from the DNA. TRBV21-1 is designated a pseudogene. The CDR3 DNA sequence: TGTGCCAGCAGCAGTGAGGGTTCTGGGGCCAACGTCCTGACTTTC. Its protein product is CASSSEGSGANVLTF.